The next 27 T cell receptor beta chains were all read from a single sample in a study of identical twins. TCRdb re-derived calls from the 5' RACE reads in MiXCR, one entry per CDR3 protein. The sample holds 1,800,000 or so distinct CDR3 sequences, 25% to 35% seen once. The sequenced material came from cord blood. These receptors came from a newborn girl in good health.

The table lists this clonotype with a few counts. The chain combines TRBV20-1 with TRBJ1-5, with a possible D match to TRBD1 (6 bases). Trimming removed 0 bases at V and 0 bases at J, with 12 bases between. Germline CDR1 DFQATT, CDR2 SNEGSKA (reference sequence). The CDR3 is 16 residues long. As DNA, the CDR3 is TGCAGTGCTAGAGATAGGGGGACTTATAGCAATCAGCCCCAGCATTTT. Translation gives CSARDRGTYSNQPQHF.

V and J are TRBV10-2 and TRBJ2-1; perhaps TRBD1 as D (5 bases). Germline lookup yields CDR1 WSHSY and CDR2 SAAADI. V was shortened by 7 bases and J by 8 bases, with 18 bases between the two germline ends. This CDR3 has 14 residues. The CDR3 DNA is TGCGCCAGCACCTGGCTTCAGGGTCGGGATGAGCAGTTCTTC. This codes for CASTWLQGRDEQFF.

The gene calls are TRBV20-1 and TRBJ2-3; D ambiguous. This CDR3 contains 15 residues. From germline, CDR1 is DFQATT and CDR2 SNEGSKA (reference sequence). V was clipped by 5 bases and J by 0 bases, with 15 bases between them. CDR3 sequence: CSAPGTAPSTDTQYF. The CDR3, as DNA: TGCAGTGCTCCAGGAACAGCTCCTAGCACAGATACGCAGTATTTT.

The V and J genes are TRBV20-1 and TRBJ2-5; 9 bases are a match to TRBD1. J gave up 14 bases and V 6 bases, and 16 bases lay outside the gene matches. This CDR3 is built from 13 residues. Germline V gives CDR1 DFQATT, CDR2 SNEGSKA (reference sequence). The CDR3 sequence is CSAGTGTINEQYF. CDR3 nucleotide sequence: TGCAGTGCGGGGACAGGGACCATCAATGAGCAATACTTC.

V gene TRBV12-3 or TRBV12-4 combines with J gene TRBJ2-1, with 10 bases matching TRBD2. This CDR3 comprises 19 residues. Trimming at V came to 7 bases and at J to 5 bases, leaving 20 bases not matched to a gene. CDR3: CASTNQHGASGGLHNEQFF. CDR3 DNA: TGTGCCAGCACCAATCAACATGGGGCTAGCGGGGGCCTCCACAATGAGCAGTTCTTC.

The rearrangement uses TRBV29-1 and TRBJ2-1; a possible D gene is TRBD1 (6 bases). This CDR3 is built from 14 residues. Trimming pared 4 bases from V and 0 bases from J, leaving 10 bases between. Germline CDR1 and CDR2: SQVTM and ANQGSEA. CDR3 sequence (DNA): TGCAGCGTTGTATGGACAGACTCCTACAATGAGCAGTTCTTC. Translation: CSVVWTDSYNEQFF.

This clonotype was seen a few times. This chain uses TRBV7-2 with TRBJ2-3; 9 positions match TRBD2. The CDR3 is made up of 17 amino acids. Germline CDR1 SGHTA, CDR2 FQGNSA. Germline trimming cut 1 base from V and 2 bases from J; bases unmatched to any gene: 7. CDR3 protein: CASSLVLAGSLTDTQYF. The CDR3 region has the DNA TGTGCCAGCAGCTTAGTGCTAGCGGGGAGCCTCACAGATACGCAGTATTTT.

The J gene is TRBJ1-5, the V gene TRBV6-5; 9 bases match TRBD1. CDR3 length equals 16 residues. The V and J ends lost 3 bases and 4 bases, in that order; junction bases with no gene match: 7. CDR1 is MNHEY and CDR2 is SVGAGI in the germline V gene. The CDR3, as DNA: TGTGCCAGCAGTTATTCCTACAGGGGGCTAAATCAGCCCCAGCATTTT. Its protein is CASSYSYRGLNQPQHF.

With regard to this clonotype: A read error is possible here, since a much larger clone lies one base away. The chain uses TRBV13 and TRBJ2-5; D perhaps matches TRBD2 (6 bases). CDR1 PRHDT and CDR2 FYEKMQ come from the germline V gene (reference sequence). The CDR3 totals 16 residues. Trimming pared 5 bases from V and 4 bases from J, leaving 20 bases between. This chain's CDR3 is CASSLKTRKYPETQYF. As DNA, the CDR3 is TGTGCCAGCAGCCTAAAGACTAGAAAGTACCCAGAGACCCAGTACTTC.

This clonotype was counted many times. The CDR3 DNA reads as TGTGCCAGCAGTTACTTAGGGTCACCTAATGAAAAACTGTTTTTT. Amino acid sequence: CASSYLGSPNEKLFF. The chain is built from TRBV6-5 and TRBJ1-4; the D is unclear. CDR1 MNHEY and CDR2 SVGAGI come from the germline V gene. This CDR3 has 15 residues. V shed 1 base and J shed 3 bases, with 9 bases lying between them.

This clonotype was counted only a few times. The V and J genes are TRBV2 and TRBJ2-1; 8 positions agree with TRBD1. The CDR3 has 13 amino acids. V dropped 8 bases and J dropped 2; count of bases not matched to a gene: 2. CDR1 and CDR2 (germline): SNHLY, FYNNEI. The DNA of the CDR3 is TGTGCCAGCGGGGACAGGACCTACAATGAGCAGTTCTTC. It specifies CASGDRTYNEQFF.

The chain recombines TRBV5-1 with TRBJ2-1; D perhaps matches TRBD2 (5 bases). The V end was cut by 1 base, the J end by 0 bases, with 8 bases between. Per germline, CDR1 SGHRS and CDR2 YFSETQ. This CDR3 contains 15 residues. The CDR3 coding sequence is TGCGCCAGCAGCTTGAGAGCGGCCTCCTACAATGAGCAGTTCTTC. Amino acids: CASSLRAASYNEQFF.

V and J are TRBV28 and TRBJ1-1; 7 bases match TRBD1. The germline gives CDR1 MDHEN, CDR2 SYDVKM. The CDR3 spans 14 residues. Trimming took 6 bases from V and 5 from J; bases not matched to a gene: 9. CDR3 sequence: CASSPDREITEAFF. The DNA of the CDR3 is TGTGCCAGCAGCCCCGACAGGGAAATTACTGAAGCTTTCTTT.

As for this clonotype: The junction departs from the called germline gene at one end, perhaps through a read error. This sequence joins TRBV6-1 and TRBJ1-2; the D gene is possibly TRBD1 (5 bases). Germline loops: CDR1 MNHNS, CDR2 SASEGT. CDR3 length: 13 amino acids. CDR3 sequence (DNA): TGTGCCGGCAGTACTCCGGGACACTATGGCTACACCTTC. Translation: CAGSTPGHYGYTF.

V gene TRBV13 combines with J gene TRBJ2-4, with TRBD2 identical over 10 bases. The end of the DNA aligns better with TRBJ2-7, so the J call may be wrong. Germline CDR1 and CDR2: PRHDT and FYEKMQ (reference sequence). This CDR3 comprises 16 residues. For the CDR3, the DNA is TGTGCCAGCAGCCCTCGGACTAGCGGTTTTACCTACGAGCAGTACTTC. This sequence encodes CASSPRTSGFTYEQYF.

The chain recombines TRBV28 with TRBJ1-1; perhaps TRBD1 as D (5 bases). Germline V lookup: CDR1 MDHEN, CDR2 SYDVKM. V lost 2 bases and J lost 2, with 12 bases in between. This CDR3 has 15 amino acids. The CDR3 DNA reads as TGTGCCAGCAGTTTAGGACACCGAACCAACACTGAAGCTTTCTTT. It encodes CASSLGHRTNTEAFF.

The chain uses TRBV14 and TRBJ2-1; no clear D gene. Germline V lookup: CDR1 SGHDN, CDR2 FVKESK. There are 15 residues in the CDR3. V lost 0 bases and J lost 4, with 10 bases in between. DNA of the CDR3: TGTGCCAGCAGCCAAGACATAGGCCTTTACAATGAGCAGTTCTTC. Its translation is CASSQDIGLYNEQFF.

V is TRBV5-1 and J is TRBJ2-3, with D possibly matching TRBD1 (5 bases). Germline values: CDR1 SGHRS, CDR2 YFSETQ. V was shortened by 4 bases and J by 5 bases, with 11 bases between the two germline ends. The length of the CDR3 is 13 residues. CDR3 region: CASSEITGDTQYF. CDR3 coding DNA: TGCGCCAGCAGCGAGATAACAGGAGATACGCAGTATTTT.

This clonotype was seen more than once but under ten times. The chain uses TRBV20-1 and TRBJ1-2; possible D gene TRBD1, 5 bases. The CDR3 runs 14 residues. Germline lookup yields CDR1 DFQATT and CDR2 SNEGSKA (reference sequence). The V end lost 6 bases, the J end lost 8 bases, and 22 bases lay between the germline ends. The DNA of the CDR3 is TGCAGTGCGCGCGGGACCGCCGCCCTCAAGGGCTACACCTTC. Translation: CSARGTAALKGYTF.

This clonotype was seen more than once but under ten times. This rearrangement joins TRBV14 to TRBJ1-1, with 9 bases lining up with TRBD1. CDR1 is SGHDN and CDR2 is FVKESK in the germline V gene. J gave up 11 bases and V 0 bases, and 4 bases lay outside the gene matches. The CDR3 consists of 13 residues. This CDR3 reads CASSQEGQGKAFF. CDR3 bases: TGTGCCAGCAGCCAAGAGGGACAGGGTAAGGCTTTCTTT.

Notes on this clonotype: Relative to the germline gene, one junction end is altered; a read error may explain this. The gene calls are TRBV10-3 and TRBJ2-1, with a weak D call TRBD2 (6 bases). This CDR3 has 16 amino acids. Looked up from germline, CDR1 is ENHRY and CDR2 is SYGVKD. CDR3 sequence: CAISVSEGRSYNVQFF. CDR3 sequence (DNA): TGTGCCATCAGTGTATCGGAGGGCCGCTCCTACAATGTGCAGTTCTTC.

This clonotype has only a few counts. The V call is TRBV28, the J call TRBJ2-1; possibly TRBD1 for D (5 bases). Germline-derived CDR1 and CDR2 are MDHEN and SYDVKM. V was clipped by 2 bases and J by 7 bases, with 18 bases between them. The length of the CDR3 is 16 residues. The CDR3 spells CASSLTARVLINEQFF. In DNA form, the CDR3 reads TGTGCCAGCAGTTTAACGGCCAGGGTATTGATTAATGAGCAGTTCTTC.

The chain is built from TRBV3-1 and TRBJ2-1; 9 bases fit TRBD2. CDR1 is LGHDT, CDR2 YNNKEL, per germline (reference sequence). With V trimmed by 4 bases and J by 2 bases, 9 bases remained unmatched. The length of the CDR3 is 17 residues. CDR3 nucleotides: TGTGCCAGCAGCCGCTCCATAGCGGGGGCCGCCTACAATGAGCAGTTCTTC. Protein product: CASSRSIAGAAYNEQFF.

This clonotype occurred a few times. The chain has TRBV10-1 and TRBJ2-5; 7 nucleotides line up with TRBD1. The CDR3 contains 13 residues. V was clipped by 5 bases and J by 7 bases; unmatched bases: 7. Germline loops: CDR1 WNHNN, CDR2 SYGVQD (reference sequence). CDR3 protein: CASSRVYRGTQYF. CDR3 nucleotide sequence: TGCGCCAGCAGTCGAGTGTACAGGGGGACCCAGTACTTC.

CDR3 sequence: CASWGGVAADTQYF. The CDR3 DNA sequence: TGTGCCAGCTGGGGCGGGGTAGCCGCAGATACGCAGTATTTT. This chain connects TRBV6-6 to TRBJ2-3; D possibly corresponds to TRBD2 (6 bases). The CDR3 is made up of 14 amino acids. Germline loops: CDR1 MNHNY, CDR2 SVGAGI (reference sequence). Trimming shortened V by 8 bases and J by 4 bases, and 16 bases separated the two germline ends.

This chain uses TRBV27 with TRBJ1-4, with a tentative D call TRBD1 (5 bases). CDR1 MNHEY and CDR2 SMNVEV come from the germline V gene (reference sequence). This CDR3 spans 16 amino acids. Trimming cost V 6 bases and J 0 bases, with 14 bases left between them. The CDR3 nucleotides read TGTGCCAGCAGCCCCGACAGCCCTGCAACTAATGAAAAACTGTTTTTT. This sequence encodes CASSPDSPATNEKLFF.

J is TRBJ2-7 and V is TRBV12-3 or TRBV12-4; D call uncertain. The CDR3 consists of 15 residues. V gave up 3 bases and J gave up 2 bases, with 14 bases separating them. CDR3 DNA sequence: TGTGCCAGCAGTTTGCGGTGGGCAGGCACCTACGAGCAGTACTTC. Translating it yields CASSLRWAGTYEQYF.